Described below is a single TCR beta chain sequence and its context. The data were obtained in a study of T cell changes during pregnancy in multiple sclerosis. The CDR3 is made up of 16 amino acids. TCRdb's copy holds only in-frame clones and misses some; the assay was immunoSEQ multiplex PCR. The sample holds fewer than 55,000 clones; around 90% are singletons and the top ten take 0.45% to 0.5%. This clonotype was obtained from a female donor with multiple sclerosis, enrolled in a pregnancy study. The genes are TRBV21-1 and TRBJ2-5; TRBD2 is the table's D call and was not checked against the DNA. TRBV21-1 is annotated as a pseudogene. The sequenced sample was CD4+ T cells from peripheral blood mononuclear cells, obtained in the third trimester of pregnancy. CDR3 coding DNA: TGTGCCAGCAGCCTAAAGCCGGGGGGCCTACAAGAGACCCAGTACTTC. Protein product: CASSLKPGGLQETQYF.